This TCR beta chain came from a study of cytomegalovirus exposure and HLA in healthy donors. Study-level background: Early released data comprised tens of millions of unique TCRs from HLA-typed donors.

PCR amplification relied on 60 Vbeta primers (plus 13 Jbeta primers). Data came from immunoSEQ multiplex PCR; TCRdb stores just in-frame clones and leaves some out. The table includes roughly 130,000 clones, roughly 90% detected once. General study findings and limits: Later analysis identified 15,000 to 20,000 TCR beta sequences associated with HLA alleles, using a false discovery rate threshold of 0.05. Usually a TCR sequence was rare, but some public TCRs were found in many donors.

This CDR3 is built from 16 residues. Germline V lookup: CDR1 SEHNR, CDR2 FQNEAQ (reference sequence). To note about this clone: The target antigen is unknown. One end of the junction does not line up with germline, which may come from a read error.

The TCR was taken from a woman aged 40 to 50 in good health and CMV-seronegative. The sequenced material came from PBMCs. V usage is TRBV7-9 and J usage is TRBJ1-5; D is unresolved. Written as DNA, the CDR3 is TGTTCCAGCAGCGCTCTCGGGGAACCATATAATCAGCCCCAGCATTTT. This translates into CSSSALGEPYNQPQHF.